The clone carrying this T cell receptor (beta chain) is medium-sized. The data originate from a study of liver allograft versus peripheral blood T cells. For the study at large: Repertoires of T cell receptors in transplanted livers were compared with recipients' peripheral blood repertoires.

TCRdb reprocessed the reads via MiXCR and lists one record per CDR3 protein. The table has 3,500 to 4,500 distinct CDR3 sequences, about 18% seen once. This clonotype originated in a human patient who had a liver transplant. Some T cells may be provided by the graft donor.

This chain's CDR3 is CASSYGRDTGELFF. In DNA form, the CDR3 reads TGTGCCAGCAGTTACGGGCGGGACACCGGGGAGCTGTTTTTT. V is TRBV6-5 and J is TRBJ2-2; D is possibly TRBD2 (5 bases). The ends were cut back, 2 bases at V and 3 bases at J, with 7 bases in the middle. From germline, CDR1 is MNHEY and CDR2 SVGAGI. CDR3 size: 14 residues.